This T cell receptor beta chain is from a study of blood T cell repertoires in COVID-19. Clones were read by immunoSEQ multiplex PCR, and TCRdb kept only the in-frame ones, dropping some. The sample contains around 200,000 clones, 89% of which appear only once. Per germline, CDR1 SGHRS and CDR2 YFSETQ. The V segment lost 0 bases and the J segment 5 bases; nucleotides outside the gene matches: 2. This CDR3 region has 14 residues. This chain links TRBV5-1 with TRBJ1-1, with 9 nucleotides matching TRBD1. The sequenced sample consisted of PBMCs or T cells enriched from blood (not recorded which). The origin of this receptor is a woman between 40 and 55 years old with acute COVID-19. The CDR3 region is CASSLDRGPTEAFF. CDR3 nucleotide sequence: TGCGCCAGCAGCTTGGACAGGGGGCCAACTGAAGCTTTCTTT.